This TCR beta chain was sequenced for a study of regulatory T cells in long-lasting Graves disease. Turning to the study itself: Prior antithyroid drug treatment in newly diagnosed Graves' patients lasted under 3 months.

Study-level results: Persistent cases favored TRBV28, TRBJ1-2 and TRBJ2-5.

Time point indicated: newly diagnosed GD, antithyroid drugs for less than 3 months. RNA isolated from PBMCs was used to make the TCR library. An endocrinology department in Xi'an, China, recruited the patients. Through Arm-PCR of CDR3 regions and iRepertoire HTBI primers, TCR beta libraries were built. TCRdb used MiXCR to reprocess the multiplex PCR reads, holding one entry per CDR3 protein. The table has 400,000 to 500,000 distinct CDR3 sequences, 14% seen once. The germline CDR1 and CDR2 sequences are KGHSH and LQKENI. The CDR3 runs to 16 residues. Between the trimmed V and J ends, which lost 3 bases and 8 bases, there was a span of 20 bases. This clonotype occurred a few times. Antigen unknown. Another study also made use of these data, one on T cells in Graves' hyperthyroidism and ophthalmopathy. As reported in that work: Ophthalmopathy was distinguished from stable hyperthyroidism by 13 V-J signatures.

J is TRBJ1-3 and V is TRBV18; D is unclear. The origin of this receptor is a woman aged 45-59 years with Graves disease. This material consisted of peripheral blood mononuclear cells (PBMCs), taken at new diagnosis, from a patient treated with antithyroid drugs. CDR3 sequence: CASSPPFRPFRDTIYF. DNA of the CDR3: TGTGCCAGCTCACCCCCGTTTCGCCCCTTTCGAGACACCATATATTTT.